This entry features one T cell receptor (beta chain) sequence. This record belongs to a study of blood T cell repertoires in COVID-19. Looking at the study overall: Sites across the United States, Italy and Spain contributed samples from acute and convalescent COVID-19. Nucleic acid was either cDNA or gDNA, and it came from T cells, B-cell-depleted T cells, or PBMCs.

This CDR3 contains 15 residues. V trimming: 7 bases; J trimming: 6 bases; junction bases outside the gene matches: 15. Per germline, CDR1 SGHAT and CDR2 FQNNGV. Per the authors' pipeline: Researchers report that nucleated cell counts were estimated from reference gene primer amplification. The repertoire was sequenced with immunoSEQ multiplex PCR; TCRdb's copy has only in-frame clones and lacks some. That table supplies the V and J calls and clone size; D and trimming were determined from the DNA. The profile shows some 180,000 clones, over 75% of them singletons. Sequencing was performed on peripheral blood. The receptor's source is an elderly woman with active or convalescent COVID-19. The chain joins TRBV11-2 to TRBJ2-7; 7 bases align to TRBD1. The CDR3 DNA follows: TGTGCCAGCATCAAACAGGGGAGAGTATGGCGCGAGCAGTACTTC. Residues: CASIKQGRVWREQYF.